Shown below are 8 T cell receptor beta chains from a single sample sequenced in a study of T-cell reconstitution after alpha-beta-depleted transplantation in children. During its preparation, the TCRbeta library received unique molecular identifiers. TCRdb reprocessed the PCR reads with MiXCR, giving one entry per CDR3 protein. The data show fewer than 750,000 distinct CDR3 sequences, with 23% seen just once and about 14% held by the top ten. Material: PBMCs, mostly from graft donor cells, obtained 360 days after TCRalphabeta/CD19-depleted stem cell transplant. All receptors come from a boy younger than two who had a stem cell transplant for acute myeloid leukemia, so the T cells may come from the graft donor.

This chain joins TRBV20-1 and TRBJ2-1; D may match TRBD1 or TRBD2 (6 bases each). Trimming shortened V by 5 bases and J by 7 bases, and 18 bases separated the two germline ends. Germline CDR1 is DFQATT and CDR2 is SNEGSKA (reference sequence). The CDR3 loop spans 14 amino acids. This CDR3 reads CSAGGRGGRNEQFF. CDR3 coding DNA: TGCAGTGCTGGGGGGCGTGGGGGCCGGAATGAGCAGTTCTTC.

There are many counts of this clonotype. The V gene is TRBV20-1, the J gene TRBJ2-5; D might be TRBD1 (7 bases). The CDR3 length is 14 residues. V shed 6 bases and J shed 0 bases, with 14 bases lying between them. Germline loops: CDR1 DFQATT, CDR2 SNEGSKA (reference sequence). In DNA form, the CDR3 reads TGCAGTGCAGGGGGGACAGTCTACCAAGAGACCCAGTACTTC. Residues: CSAGGTVYQETQYF.

This clonotype was detected many times. V usage is TRBV4-3 and J usage is TRBJ2-1, with TRBD2 matching 7 bases. Germline lookup yields CDR1 LGHNA and CDR2 YSLEER. V lost 0 bases and J lost 2; bases outside the gene matches: 10. The CDR3 has 18 amino acids. The CDR3 is CASSQDPYGGEAYNEQFF. Here the CDR3 DNA reads TGCGCCAGCAGCCAAGATCCGTATGGGGGGGAAGCCTACAATGAGCAGTTCTTC.

Many counts were recorded for this clonotype. The chain uses TRBV25-1 and TRBJ2-1; 7 bases align to TRBD2. The CDR3 loop spans 15 amino acids. Trimming at V came to 6 bases and at J to 5 bases, leaving 10 bases not matched to a gene. Looked up from germline, CDR1 is MGHDK and CDR2 is SYGVNS. The CDR3 here is CASRGGTKVHNEQFF. CDR3 DNA sequence: TGTGCCAGCAGGGGAGGGACGAAGGTTCACAATGAGCAGTTCTTC.

This clonotype was observed a handful of times. The rearrangement uses TRBV12-3 or TRBV12-4 and TRBJ2-2; no clear D. The CDR3 runs to 14 residues. Trimming stripped 6 bases from V and 3 bases from J, with 11 bases between. DNA for the CDR3: TGTGCCAGCAGCCCTCCCCACGACACCGGGGAGCTGTTTTTT. It encodes CASSPPHDTGELFF.

This clonotype came up many times. The rearrangement links TRBV12-3 or TRBV12-4 to TRBJ2-7; D uncertain. Deletions cut 2 bases from V and 2 bases from J, with 13 bases between. The CDR3 covers 15 residues. DNA for the CDR3: TGTGCCAGCAGTTTATTCCCAGTCCCTCCCTACGAGCAGTACTTC. This sequence encodes CASSLFPVPPYEQYF.

In this sample, this clonotype turned up many times. The chain links TRBV20-1 to TRBJ2-1; the match to TRBD2 covers 12 bases. The CDR3 totals 14 residues. Germline V lookup: CDR1 DFQATT, CDR2 SNEGSKA (reference sequence). The V gene end was trimmed by 0 bases and the J gene end by 10 bases; junction bases not matched to a gene: 4. This chain's CDR3 is CSARDRLAGAEQFF. CDR3 DNA sequence: TGCAGTGCTAGAGATCGACTAGCGGGGGCGGAGCAGTTCTTC.

This clonotype has at least ten counts. V gene TRBV5-1 combines with J gene TRBJ1-1, with D perhaps matching TRBD1 (6 bases). Germline V gene sequence: CDR1 SGHRS, CDR2 YFSETQ. This CDR3 has 13 amino acids. Trimming removed 4 bases at V and 7 bases at J, with 14 bases between. CDR3 region: CASSRDKGLEAFF. CDR3 DNA sequence: TGCGCCAGCAGCAGGGACAAAGGGCTTGAAGCTTTCTTT. Filled out from reference TRBV5-1 and TRBJ1-1, the complete variable domain reads KAGVTQTPRYLIKTRGQQVTLSCSPISGHRSVSWYQQTPGQGLQFLFEYFSETQRNKGNFPGRFSGRQFSNSRSEMNVSTLELGDSALYLCASSRDKGLEAFFGQGTRLTVV.